This T cell receptor beta chain was sequenced in a study of T-cell memory formation after mild COVID-19. TCRdb reprocessed the 5' RACE reads with MiXCR, giving one entry per CDR3 protein. This table holds 250,000 to 350,000 distinct CDR3 sequences, around 15% found once. Germline V gene lookup returns CDR1 SEHNR and CDR2 FQNEAQ (reference sequence). V was shortened by 3 bases and J by 2 bases, with 9 bases between the two germline ends. This CDR3 contains 14 residues. The sample consisted of PBMCs or a T cell subset sorted from them (not recorded which). The rearrangement joins TRBV7-9 to TRBJ2-3, with TRBD2 as a possible D gene (6 bases). This receptor was identified in a man younger than 35 who had mild COVID-19 (a few samples of this study predate the infection). Cell type and time point are not known. The CDR3 is CASSFSGPTDTQYF. In nucleotides, the CDR3 is TGTGCCAGCAGCTTCAGCGGGCCCACAGATACGCAGTATTTT. Based on the CDR3 plus reference TRBV7-9 and TRBJ2-3, the full variable domain is DTGVSQNPRHKITKRGQNVTFRCDPISEHNRLYWYRQTLGQGPEFLTYFQNEAQLEKSRLLSDRFSAERPKGSFSTLEIQRTEQGDSAMYLCASSFSGPTDTQYFGPGTRLTVL.